This T cell receptor beta chain was captured in a study of neoadjuvant anti-PD-1 for oral cavity cancer. Assay used: immunoSEQ multiplex PCR; TCRdb lists only in-frame clones, some missing. The sample has 6,000 to 8,000 clones; 47% are singletons. This clone ranks as medium-sized (0.01 to 0.1%). This CDR3 is 13 amino acids long. The germline CDR1 and CDR2 sequences are SGHTS and YDEGEE. This receptor was identified in a person between 40 and 85 years old with oral cavity squamous cell carcinoma. This chain uses TRBV5-8 with TRBJ2-4; D call uncertain. Here the sequenced sample was tumor tissue, taken before nivolumab (anti-PD-1) treatment. Here the CDR3 DNA reads TGTGCTCCCAAGGACCTTACCAAAAACATTCAGTACTTC. Residues: CAPKDLTKNIQYF.